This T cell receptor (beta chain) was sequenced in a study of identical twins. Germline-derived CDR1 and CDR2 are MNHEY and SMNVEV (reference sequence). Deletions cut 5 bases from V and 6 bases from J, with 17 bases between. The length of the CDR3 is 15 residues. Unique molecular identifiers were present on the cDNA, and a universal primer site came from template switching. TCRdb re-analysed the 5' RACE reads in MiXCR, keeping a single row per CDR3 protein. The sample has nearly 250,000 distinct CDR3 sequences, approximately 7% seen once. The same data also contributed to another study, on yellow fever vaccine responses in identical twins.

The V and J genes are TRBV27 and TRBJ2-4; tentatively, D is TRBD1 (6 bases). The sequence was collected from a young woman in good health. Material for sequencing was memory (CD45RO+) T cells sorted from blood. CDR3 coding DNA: TGTGCCAGCAGTCCCCAAGGGGGTCCTGGAAACATTCAGTACTTC. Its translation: CASSPQGGPGNIQYF.